Shown below are 23 T cell receptor beta chains from a single sample sequenced in a study of CD8 T cells in ankylosing spondylitis (dated by TCRdb to 2015 to 2018). Library generation was performed with 5' RACE. The sequencing machine was an Illumina HiSeq 2500. The public reads were reprocessed in TCRdb via fastp at Q25 and MiXCR, keeping in-frame beta chains. All rows with the same CDR3 protein become a single entry with the most common DNA and genes. This sample gives 350,000 or so distinct CDR3 sequences in total; less than 10% of them show up just once. The leading ten clones occupy roughly 15% of the sample. These receptors lack a known antigen. Paper-wide results and their limitations: A TCR beta motif of eight highly homologous amino acid variants appeared characteristic of blood from ankylosing spondylitis patients.

The specimen was blood, either unsorted or a sorted T cell fraction (not recorded which). All receptors derive from a male donor with ankylosing spondylitis.

There are many counts of this clonotype. The V and J genes are TRBV4-3 and TRBJ1-3; D not resolved. The CDR3 sequence is 16 residues long. V shed 1 base and J shed 4 bases, with 14 bases lying between them. Germline V lookup: CDR1 LGHNA, CDR2 YSLEER. The CDR3 reads CASSQGRDLYGNTIYF. In DNA, the CDR3 is TGCGCCAGCAGCCAAGGGAGGGATCTCTACGGAAACACCATATATTTT.

This clonotype has only a few counts. The V call is TRBV27, the J call TRBJ1-1; D gene unclear. The CDR3 is 15 residues long. From germline, CDR1 is MNHEY and CDR2 SMNVEV (reference sequence). Trimming stripped 4 bases from V and 0 bases from J, with 12 bases between. For the CDR3, the DNA is TGTGCCAGCAGTTGGGAGGGATTCATGAACACTGAAGCTTTCTTT. It specifies CASSWEGFMNTEAFF.

This clonotype is judged medium-sized. The chain has TRBV20-1 and TRBJ2-1; D is perhaps TRBD1 (6 bases). The CDR3 is 13 amino acids. Germline assignment: CDR1 DFQATT and CDR2 SNEGSKA (reference sequence). The V end lost 2 bases, the J end lost 8 bases, and 13 bases lay between the germline ends. CDR3: CSARKGGGDEQFF. The CDR3, as DNA: TGCAGTGCTAGAAAAGGGGGTGGGGATGAGCAGTTCTTC.

This clonotype occurred many times. The chain joins TRBV6-1 to TRBJ1-5, with no clear D. V shed 5 bases and J shed 0 bases, with 11 bases lying between them. The germline gives CDR1 MNHNS, CDR2 SASEGT. The CDR3 consists of 15 residues. The CDR3: CASSPRLGSNQPQHF. The DNA for the CDR3 is TGTGCCAGCAGTCCCAGGTTGGGTAGCAATCAGCCCCAGCATTTT.

This clonotype was detected ten times or more. The CDR3 region is CASSLYRGGSLTEAFF. The DNA for the CDR3 is TGCGCCAGCAGCTTGTATAGGGGTGGCAGCCTCACTGAAGCTTTCTTT. The chain links TRBV5-1 to TRBJ1-1, with D maybe TRBD1 (5 bases). V lost 1 base, J lost 4 bases, and 17 bases lay in between. The CDR3 covers 16 residues. Germline V gene sequence: CDR1 SGHRS, CDR2 YFSETQ.

The chain joins TRBV5-1 to TRBJ2-7, with 7 nucleotides matching TRBD1. The germline V gene encodes CDR1 SGHRS and CDR2 YFSETQ. Losses at the gene ends were 2 bases for V and 2 bases for J; bases not matched to a gene: 4. The CDR3 covers 14 residues. CDR3: CASSLGQETYEQYF. DNA of the CDR3: TGCGCCAGCAGCTTAGGACAGGAGACCTACGAGCAGTACTTC.

This clonotype was observed a handful of times. This rearrangement joins TRBV11-3 to TRBJ2-2; the D gene is possibly TRBD2 (6 bases). The CDR3 is 16 residues long. Germline CDR1 and CDR2: SGHNT and YENEEA. Trimming shortened V by 5 bases and J by 0 bases, and 13 bases separated the two germline ends. Here the CDR3 reads CASSLGGMTNTGELFF. The CDR3 nucleotides are TGTGCCAGCAGCCTCGGCGGGATGACGAACACCGGGGAGCTGTTTTTT.

This clonotype was counted at least ten times. This rearrangement joins TRBV28 to TRBJ2-1; TRBD1 agrees at 8 bases. The CDR3 runs to 16 residues. Trimming at V came to 8 bases and at J to 6 bases, leaving 15 bases not matched to a gene. The germline CDR1 and CDR2 sequences are MDHEN and SYDVKM. CDR3 sequence reads: CASGLRGQAWGNEQFF. In DNA form, the CDR3 reads TGTGCCAGCGGGCTCCGGGGACAGGCCTGGGGCAATGAGCAGTTCTTC.

In its sample, this clonotype was seen many times. This chain joins TRBV29-1 and TRBJ2-3, with D perhaps TRBD2 (5 bases). The V gene lost 7 bases and the J gene lost 4 bases, with 15 bases spanning the gap. The CDR3 runs 13 residues. The V gene's germline CDR1 is SQVTM and CDR2 ANQGSEA. CDR3 sequence (DNA): TGCAGCGGGGGAGTACGGGATCCAGATACGCAGTATTTT. This sequence encodes CSGGVRDPDTQYF.

The sample holds a few counts of this clonotype. The V call is TRBV12-3 or TRBV12-4, the J call TRBJ1-2; perhaps TRBD1 as D (6 bases). Trimming shortened V by 8 bases and J by 7 bases, and 20 bases separated the two germline ends. CDR3 length: 14 residues. CDR3 in DNA: TGTGCCAGCGGAGATCTTACAGGGTCGGGTGGCTACACCTTC. This gives the protein CASGDLTGSGGYTF.

This clonotype has ten or more counts. The CDR3 sequence: CASSSPRREANYGYTF. The CDR3 DNA reads TGTGCCAGCAGTTCCCCCCGGCGGGAGGCTAACTATGGCTACACCTTC. V usage is TRBV28 and J usage is TRBJ1-2; no clear D gene. V dropped 4 bases and J dropped 0 bases, with 15 bases sitting between them. There are 16 residues in the CDR3. Per the germline V gene, CDR1 is MDHEN and CDR2 is SYDVKM.

This clonotype has a count of ten or more. The chain couples TRBV29-1 to TRBJ2-7; D gene unclear. The CDR3 runs 12 residues. The V end lost 4 bases, the J end lost 3 bases, and 10 bases lay between the germline ends. The V gene's germline CDR1 is SQVTM and CDR2 ANQGSEA. CDR3 loop: CSVVVLSYEQYF. DNA for the CDR3: TGCAGCGTTGTTGTACTGAGCTACGAGCAGTACTTC.

The V and J genes are TRBV11-2 and TRBJ2-5; no reliable D call. Between the trimmed V and J ends, which lost 5 bases and 4 bases, there was a span of 14 bases. The germline V gene has CDR1 SGHAT and CDR2 FQNNGV. The CDR3 is 14 residues long. The CDR3 bases are TGTGCCAGCAGCGAGCTGCGTGTTGGAGAGACCCAGTACTTC. Protein product: CASSELRVGETQYF.

The chain joins TRBV27 to TRBJ1-5; tentative D call: TRBD1 (5 bases). This CDR3 has 16 residues. Germline V gene sequence: CDR1 MNHEY, CDR2 SMNVEV (reference sequence). V was cut by 2 bases and J by 1 base, with 12 bases left in between. The chain's CDR3 is CASSLSGGASNQPQHF. For the CDR3, the DNA is TGTGCCAGCAGTTTAAGCGGAGGGGCAAGCAATCAGCCCCAGCATTTT.

This clonotype was counted many times. The J gene is TRBJ2-7, the V gene TRBV29-1; TRBD1 is a possible D gene (5 bases). This CDR3 has 14 residues. V lost 0 bases and J 0 bases, leaving 9 bases between the germline ends. The germline V gene has CDR1 SQVTM and CDR2 ANQGSEA. This CDR3 is CSVEESRGSYEQYF. The CDR3 DNA is TGCAGCGTTGAAGAGTCAAGGGGCTCCTACGAGCAGTACTTC.

V gene TRBV7-6 combines with J gene TRBJ2-1; 8 bases map to TRBD2. J gave up 9 bases and V 6 bases, and 7 bases lay outside the gene matches. Germline CDR1 is SGHVS and CDR2 is FNYEAQ. The CDR3 length is 13 residues. CDR3 region: CASRRTSSGEQFF. CDR3 sequence (DNA): TGTGCCAGCAGGAGGACTAGCTCCGGTGAGCAGTTCTTC.

This clonotype was recorded many times. This sequence joins TRBV20-1 and TRBJ2-5, with D possibly TRBD1 on 6 matching bases. Trimming cost V 3 bases and J 4 bases, with 9 bases left between them. In germline, CDR1 is DFQATT, CDR2 SNEGSKA (reference sequence). This CDR3 is 12 amino acids long. The CDR3 region is CSARRTAETQYF. The CDR3 DNA sequence: TGCAGTGCTAGGAGGACAGCAGAGACCCAGTACTTC.

The V and J genes are TRBV28 and TRBJ2-7; D possibly matches TRBD1 or TRBD2 (6 bases each). Looked up from germline, CDR1 is MDHEN and CDR2 is SYDVKM. This CDR3 spans 16 amino acids. V lost 8 bases and J 2 bases, leaving 22 bases between the germline ends. CDR3 nucleotides: TGTGCCAGCGAGGACTCTCGCGGGACAAAAGCCTACGAGCAGTACTTC. Translated, it gives CASEDSRGTKAYEQYF. Filled out from reference TRBV28 and TRBJ2-7, the complete variable domain reads DVKVTQSSRYLVKRTGEKVFLECVQDMDHENMFWYRQDPGLGLRLIYFSYDVKMKEKGDIPEGYSVSREKKERFSLILESASTNQTSMYLCASEDSRGTKAYEQYFGPGTRLTVT.

The V and J genes are TRBV7-3 and TRBJ2-2; the D gene is possibly TRBD2 (7 bases). The CDR3 extends over 16 amino acids. Trimming left V 5 bases short and J 1 base short, with 14 bases between. The germline V gene encodes CDR1 SGHTA and CDR2 FQGTGA. The CDR3 region has the DNA TGTGCCAGCAGCCCGGGGGGCAGGTGGAACACCGGGGAGCTGTTTTTT. Translated: CASSPGGRWNTGELFF.

This clonotype has at least ten counts. CDR3 nucleotide sequence: TGTGCCAGCAGTACCGACGCGGGAGCCATATTAACTGAAGCTTTCTTT. Protein product: CASSTDAGAILTEAFF. The rearrangement joins TRBV6-5 to TRBJ1-1, with D hard to call. V shed 5 bases and J shed 5 bases, with 21 bases lying between them. Per the germline V gene, CDR1 is MNHEY and CDR2 is SVGAGI. This CDR3 contains 16 residues.

The chain carries TRBV12-3 or TRBV12-4 and TRBJ2-7, with D perhaps assigned TRBD1 or TRBD2 (5 bases each). The germline V and J ends were trimmed by 5 bases and 0 bases, with 17 bases remaining between them. The CDR3 covers 16 residues. The CDR3 sequence: CASSLWGRESSYEQYF. As DNA, the CDR3 is TGTGCCAGCAGTCTATGGGGCCGGGAATCCTCCTACGAGCAGTACTTC.

This clonotype showed up just a few times. The chain has TRBV20-1 and TRBJ1-4; D uncertain. Germline loops: CDR1 DFQATT, CDR2 SNEGSKA (reference sequence). The V end was cut by 2 bases, the J end by 4 bases, with 14 bases between. There are 15 residues in the CDR3. The CDR3 is CSARFPLGGNEKLFF. CDR3 DNA sequence: TGCAGTGCTAGATTTCCGCTCGGCGGTAATGAAAAACTGTTTTTT.

This chain uses TRBV24-1 with TRBJ2-1; 9 nucleotides align to TRBD2. The CDR3 runs 16 residues. Germline lookup yields CDR1 KGHDR and CDR2 SFDVKD. The V gene end was trimmed by 6 bases and the J gene end by 4 bases; junction bases not matched to a gene: 9. In DNA, the CDR3 is TGTGCCACCAGTCCCGTGGGTAGCGGGAGTTACAATGAGCAGTTCTTC. Encoded protein: CATSPVGSGSYNEQFF.